Detailed here is one T cell receptor beta chain. Its antigen is currently not known. No base qualities exist here, and no much larger clone lies one base off it. CDR1 SEHNR and CDR2 FQNEAQ were looked up in the germline V gene (reference sequence). Trimming at the junction amounts to 2 bases on V and 7 bases on J, and the germline ends lie 18 bases apart. The CDR3 has 15 amino acids, counting the end cysteine and phenylalanine. The sequence is cut down to CDR3 DNA, 45 bases in frame from base 1. Preparation of the library involved PCR. Reads for this sample came from an Illumina HiSeq 2500. Molecular barcoding was employed in the preparation of TCR libraries, with unique molecular identifiers being used to normalize TCRbeta repertoire quantification. TCRdb passed the public sequencing reads through fastp at Q25 and MiXCR, retaining productive beta sequences. Rows with one shared CDR3 protein collapse into an entry with the most common genes and DNA. The sample contains approximately 400,000 distinct CDR3 sequences, about 17% of them found a single time. Over 25% of the sample comes from the top ten.

Read against the paper, the sample's treatment or condition label means: allogeneic hematopoietic cell transplantation with graft depleted of TCRalphabeta T cells and CD19 B cells. Transplant recipients were children who received TCRalphabeta/CD19-depleted allogeneic hematopoietic cell grafts. These data originate in a study of T-cell reconstitution after alpha-beta-depleted transplantation in children (TCRdb year 2016). Notes on the research overall: Using TCR repertoire profiling, the study followed T-cell immune reconstitution in a quantitative way in children after TCRalphabeta/CD19-depleted allogeneic hematopoietic cell transplantation. Study-wide findings and limitations: The apparently early alphabetaT-cell count recovery about two months after transplant was reportedly dependent on only several hundred rapidly expanded clones derived from non-depleted graft cells. In some patients, high TCRbeta diversity at day 60 was attributed to recipient T cells and intrathymic progenitors that had survived conditioning. Over subsequent months, a decline in hyperexpanded clone frequencies was noted, and after one year, T-cell counts and TCRbeta diversity were mostly ascribed to newly produced T cells.

The clonotype was recovered from a boy younger than two who had a stem cell transplant for Wiskott-Aldrich syndrome, so the T cells may come from the graft donor. Sequencing used PBMCs, mostly from graft donor cells, obtained 360 days after TCRalphabeta/CD19-depleted stem cell transplant. The rearranged chain carries TRBV7-9 and TRBJ2-7; the D gene lacks a confident call. The CDR3 region: CASSLRVTWVDEQYF. The DNA is as follows: TGTGCCAGCAGCTTAAGGGTGACATGGGTCGATGAGCAGTACTTC. Outside the CDR3, residues come from the reference TRBV7-9 and TRBJ2-7 proteins, so the full variable domain is: DTGVSQNPRHKITKRGQNVTFRCDPISEHNRLYWYRQTLGQGPEFLTYFQNEAQLEKSRLLSDRFSAERPKGSFSTLEIQRTEQGDSAMYLCASSLRVTWVDEQYFGPGTRLTVT.